This TCR beta chain was identified during a study of regulatory T cells in long-lasting Graves disease. Study-wide results and caveats: The study found persistent patients shared more public clonotypes (fewer than 3,000) than new patients (966).

Germline CDR1 is PRHDT and CDR2 is FYEKMQ (reference sequence). Trimming pared 5 bases from V and 0 bases from J, leaving 23 bases between. This CDR3 has 18 amino acids. Of note for this clonotype: Its antigen remains unidentified.

The time point here: persistent/refractory GD, antithyroid drugs over 5 years with positive TRAb. RNA from PBMCs was the source of the TCR library. Into tubes containing EDTA, approximately 9 milliliters of peripheral blood were drawn. TCR beta libraries were built with iRepertoire HTBI primers and Arm-PCR of CDR3 regions. From the multiplex PCR reads, TCRdb called clonotypes with MiXCR, one entry per CDR3 protein. Of roughly 500,000 distinct CDR3 sequences listed, around a fifth are singletons. This clonotype originated in a female donor with Graves disease. The sequencing used peripheral blood mononuclear cells (PBMCs), collected when the disease was refractory, from a patient treated with antithyroid drugs. V and J are TRBV13 and TRBJ2-7; D is ambiguous. The CDR3: CASSLRARPPHSSYEQYF. CDR3 coding DNA: TGTGCCAGCAGCCTTCGGGCCCGTCCCCCACATAGCTCCTACGAGCAGTACTTC. Full variable domain (outside the CDR3, taken from reference TRBV13 and TRBJ2-7): AAGVIQSPRHLIKEKRETATLKCYPIPRHDTVYWYQQGPGQDPQFLISFYEKMQSDKGSIPDRFSAQQFSDYHSELNMSSLELGDSALYFCASSLRARPPHSSYEQYFGPGTRLTVT.